This T cell receptor beta chain originates from a study of blood T cell repertoires in COVID-19. Whole-study context: Samples came from the United States, Italy and Spain, spanning acute and convalescent COVID-19. Sources were T cells, B-cell-depleted T cells, or PBMCs; the material itself was cDNA or gDNA.

As handled by the study authors: Cell counts per sample came from amplifying reference gene primers. Sequencing used immunoSEQ multiplex PCR; TCRdb keeps in-frame clones, though not all of them. The V and J calls and the clone size are those of that table, but D and trimming were determined from the DNA. The sample holds hundreds of thousands of clones, 85% seen once. Germline V gene lookup returns CDR1 LNHDA and CDR2 SQIVND (reference sequence). CDR3 length: 13 residues. Trimming took 3 bases from V and 2 from J; bases not matched to a gene: 1. The clonotype was recovered from a woman aged 18-29 years with acute or convalescent COVID-19. The chain links TRBV19 to TRBJ2-7, with 7 bases matching TRBD1. The sequenced material came from peripheral blood. CDR3 protein: CASSMGQTYEQYF. The CDR3 DNA follows: TGTGCCAGTAGTATGGGACAGACCTACGAGCAGTACTTC. The complete variable domain, with remaining parts taken from reference TRBV19 and TRBJ2-7, reads DGGITQSPKYLFRKEGQNVTLSCEQNLNHDAMYWYRQDPGQGLRLIYYSQIVNDFQKGDIAEGYSVSREKKESFPLTVTSAQKNPTAFYLCASSMGQTYEQYFGPGTRLTVT.